This record covers a single T cell receptor beta chain. Antigen specificity is unknown. Per germline, CDR1 LNHDA and CDR2 SQIVND (reference sequence). V lost 7 bases, J lost 5 bases, and 12 bases stayed unmatched. The length of the CDR3 is 18 residues. The entry originates in a study of T cell responses to AZD1222 COVID-19 vaccine. Study conclusions and caveats: Regions left unmutated in variants are reportedly the target of nearly half of spike-specific TCRs.

The data were produced by immunoSEQ multiplex PCR, yet TCRdb's version contains in-frame clones alone and is incomplete. The repertoire includes about 200,000 clones, roughly nine tenths of them detected once, and 3.6% sits in the top ten. The starting material was peripheral blood, obtained 28 days after the second dose of the MenACWY control vaccine. This TCR was recovered from an adult who received the MenACWY meningococcal vaccine as a control. The chain recombines TRBV19 with TRBJ2-2, with 14 positions matching TRBD2. This CDR3 reads CASTDLGLAGVRTGELFF. The CDR3 nucleotides read TGTGCCAGTACCGACTTGGGACTAGCGGGAGTAAGGACCGGGGAGCTGTTTTTT.